Listed below are T cell receptor beta chains from one sample, sequenced in a study of CD8 T cells in Susac syndrome. TCRdb passed the immunoSEQ multiplex PCR reads through MiXCR, listing each CDR3 protein once. Found here are about 180,000 distinct CDR3 sequences, 85% to 95% of them singletons; the top ten hold less than 0.2%. The sample comprised CD8+ T cells from PBMCs. The receptors shown here come from a human donor with multiple sclerosis. Both conserved end residues are part of each CDR3. A D gene is named only where the DNA matches it firmly. Some rows mark clone size as missing; the rest say once, few, many or name a class of expanded clone.

>NA|TRBV29-1|TRBD2|TRBJ2-6
TGCAGCGTACTGACTAGCGGGAGATCTGGGGCCAACGTCCTGACTTTC
CSVLTSGRSGANVLTF
>NA|TRBV11-2|TRBD2|TRBJ2-4
TGTGCCAGCAGCCTGCTAGCGGAGGCGGCCAAAAACATTCAGTACTTC
CASSLLAEAAKNIQYF
>once|TRBV27|NA|TRBJ2-1
TGTGCCAGCAGTTTATATGCCAGGCACAATGAGCAGTTCTTC
CASSLYARHNEQFF
>NA|TRBV5-4|NA|TRBJ2-7
TGTGCCAGCAGCTTGGAAGGGTACCCCTACGAGCAGTACTTC
CASSLEGYPYEQYF
>once|TRBV2|NA|TRBJ2-5
TGTGCCAGCAGTGAGGAGTCAGGTTCATACTTC
CASSEESGSYF
>NA|TRBV5-6|TRBD2|TRBJ2-1
TGTGCCAGCAGTCGACTAGCGGGGGGGAATGAGCAGTTCTTC
CASSRLAGGNEQFF
>NA|TRBV19|TRBD1|TRBJ2-1
TGTGCCAGTAGTATGGCCAGGGGGAATGAGCAGTTCTTC
CASSMARGNEQFF
>NA|TRBV15|TRBD1|TRBJ2-1
TGTGCCACCAGCCCGGGACAGGGTCAAAGTAGTGAGCAGTTCTTC
CATSPGQGQSSEQFF
>NA|TRBV7-2|TRBD2|TRBJ2-2
TGTGCCAGCCGACTAGCGGGCACCGGGGAGCTGTTTTTT
CASRLAGTGELFF
>once|TRBV4-1|NA|TRBJ2-6
TGCGCCAGCAGCCACCCAACAGGGACTGGGGCCAACGTCCTGACTTTC
CASSHPTGTGANVLTF
>NA|TRBV5-1|NA|TRBJ2-1
TGCGCCAGCAGTCCCCGCCGCAACAATGAGCAGTTCTTC
CASSPRRNNEQFF
>NA|TRBV24-1|NA|TRBJ2-3
TGTGCCACCAGTGACCCCCTGGGGCAGGGAGGCACAGATACGCAGTATTTT
CATSDPLGQGGTDTQYF
>NA|TRBV29-1|NA|TRBJ2-5
TGCAGCGTTGGGTTAGAGTGGGAGACCCAGTACTTC
CSVGLEWETQYF
>NA|TRBV20-1|NA|TRBJ2-5
TGCAGTGCTAGGGGGATAGAGACCCAGTACTTC
CSARGIETQYF
>NA|TRBV20-1|TRBD2|TRBJ2-7
TGCAGTGCTAGTTTCGGACTAGAGTTCGAGCAGTACTTC
CSASFGLEFEQYF
>once|TRBV23-1|NA|TRBJ2-1
TGCGCCAGCAGGCCAAAGGTCTACAATGAGCAGTTCTTC
CASRPKVYNEQFF
>once|TRBV25-1|NA|TRBJ2-1
TGTGCCAGCGGATGGACCAATGAGCAGTTCTTC
CASGWTNEQFF
>NA|TRBV5-6|NA|TRBJ1-1
TGTGCCAGCACCCCAGGGGCGCGGTGGAACACTGAAGCTTTCTTT
CASTPGARWNTEAFF
>NA|TRBV27|NA|TRBJ1-2
TGTGCCACCCTTCCACCGGGATCCAAAGGGGCCTACACCTTC
CATLPPGSKGAYTF
>once|TRBV25-1|TRBD2|TRBJ2-7
TGTGCCAGCAGTGACAGCGGGAGGGAGCAGTACTTC
CASSDSGREQYF
>NA|TRBV3-1|TRBD2|TRBJ2-7
TGTGCCAGCAGCCAAGCTCTAGCGGGATACGACGAGCAGTACTTC
CASSQALAGYDEQYF
>NA|TRBV28|NA|TRBJ2-3
TGTGCCAGCAGTTTTTTCCACGGGGCGCAGTATTTT
CASSFFHGAQYF